The text below deals with one TCR beta chain. Baseline, cycle 4 day 1, and cycle 7 day 1 were the blood sampling points. This record belongs to a study of OX40 agonist ivuxolimab in advanced cancers. Study-wide context: Ivuxolimab was delivered to patients intravenously every 2 weeks at doses spanning 0.01 to 10 mg/kg. Two cutaneous melanoma patients and one hepatocellular carcinoma patient, three in all, had partial responses.

Method: immunoSEQ multiplex PCR; TCRdb's copy keeps in-frame clones and lacks some. The sample shows over 40,000 clones, 70% to 90% of them seen only once. CDR3 length: 12 residues. CDR1 and CDR2 (germline): SNHLY, FYNNEI. The V and J ends lost 5 bases and 7 bases, in that order; junction bases with no gene match: 3. This receptor was taken from an adult with an advanced solid tumor such as melanoma, head and neck, liver or kidney cancer. This sample comprised CD4+ or CD8+ T cells sorted from blood, obtained in a trial of the OX40 agonist ivuxolimab. V gene TRBV2 combines with J gene TRBJ2-7; 9 bases align to TRBD2. CDR3 in amino acids: CASSSSGIEQYF. The CDR3 DNA reads TGTGCCAGCAGTTCTAGCGGGATAGAGCAGTACTTC.